The 20 T cell receptor beta chains listed next were all sequenced from one sample in a study of T-cell reconstitution after alpha-beta-depleted transplantation in children. Unique molecular identifiers were used to barcode this TCRbeta library. MiXCR, applied by TCRdb to the PCR reads, yields one record per CDR3 protein. The sample carries around 140,000 distinct CDR3 sequences, roughly 9% recorded once. The sequencing used PBMCs, mostly from graft donor cells, collected 180 days after TCRalphabeta/CD19-depleted stem cell transplant. These receptors came from a female patient aged 2 to 10 who had a stem cell transplant for congenital amegakaryocytic thrombocytopenia, so the T cells may come from the graft donor.

This clonotype has at least ten counts. V gene TRBV20-1 combines with J gene TRBJ2-7; TRBD1 matches at 8 bases. J gave up 6 bases and V 5 bases, and 9 bases lay outside the gene matches. Germline V gene sequence: CDR1 DFQATT, CDR2 SNEGSKA (reference sequence). CDR3 length: 13 amino acids. The CDR3 DNA follows: TGCAGTGCTGGCCTGCAGGGGGCCACCGAGCAGTACTTC. Translation: CSAGLQGATEQYF.

This clonotype was seen at least ten times. V gene TRBV15 combines with J gene TRBJ2-7, with no clear D. CDR3 length: 14 residues. V gave up 1 base and J gave up 4 bases, with 11 bases separating them. Germline lookup yields CDR1 LNHNV and CDR2 YYDKDF (reference sequence). The CDR3 loop is CATSRAIYPYEQYF. The CDR3 nucleotides are TGTGCCACCAGCAGAGCCATCTATCCTTACGAGCAGTACTTC.

This clonotype was picked up many times. The chain recombines TRBV5-1 with TRBJ2-7; a possible D gene is TRBD1 (7 bases). Per germline, CDR1 SGHRS and CDR2 YFSETQ. The CDR3 is 15 amino acids. Trimming shortened V by 3 bases and J by 3 bases, and 16 bases separated the two germline ends. CDR3 residues: CASSSGGLSGYEQYF. CDR3 nucleotides: TGCGCCAGCAGCTCAGGGGGACTTAGCGGCTACGAGCAGTACTTC.

This sequence joins TRBV19 and TRBJ2-3; 8 bases map to TRBD1. The CDR3 length is 14 residues. Germline assignment: CDR1 LNHDA and CDR2 SQIVND (reference sequence). V lost 9 bases and J lost 3; bases outside the gene matches: 8. As DNA, the CDR3 is TGTGCCAGCAACGACAGGGGAGCTACAGATACGCAGTATTTT. Protein sequence: CASNDRGATDTQYF.

The V call is TRBV2, the J call TRBJ2-1, with TRBD2 identical over 12 bases. The CDR3 contains 19 residues. Germline CDR1 reads SNHLY; CDR2 reads FYNNEI. J lost 0 bases, V lost 11 bases, and 17 bases had no gene match. This CDR3 reads CAFSNLGLAGRSSYNEQFF. CDR3 DNA: TGTGCCTTCAGTAATTTGGGACTAGCGGGTAGGAGCTCCTACAATGAGCAGTTCTTC.

In regard to this clonotype: With a much larger clone just one base away, this may be a read error. The rearrangement links TRBV5-1 to TRBJ1-1, with 8 bases aligning to TRBD1. With 3 bases clipped from V and 0 bases from J, the junction kept 4 bases outside the gene matches. From germline, CDR1 is SGHRS and CDR2 YFSETQ. There are 15 residues in the CDR3. The CDR3 DNA is TGCGCCAGCAGCTGGACAGGGCCCCTGAACACTGAAGCTTTCTTT. Amino acid sequence: CASSWTGPLNTEAFF.

This chain links TRBV12-3 or TRBV12-4 with TRBJ1-5; D remains unclear. This CDR3 spans 15 amino acids. V was pared by 7 bases and J by 7 bases, with 20 bases between. The CDR3: CASTLAPGVRQPQHF. Here the CDR3 DNA reads TGTGCCAGCACCCTTGCCCCCGGGGTTCGCCAGCCCCAGCATTTT.

This clonotype was seen only a few times. The V call is TRBV12-3 or TRBV12-4, the J call TRBJ2-1, with TRBD2 matching 8 bases. The CDR3 contains 14 residues. Trimming removed 6 bases from V and 4 bases from J; junction bases left unmatched: 5. The CDR3 sequence: CASRLTSGYNEQFF. Written as DNA, the CDR3 is TGTGCCAGCAGACTAACTAGCGGTTACAATGAGCAGTTCTTC.

The chain is built from TRBV18 and TRBJ2-1, with a weak D call TRBD2 (6 bases). Trimming took 0 bases from V and 3 from J, leaving 15 bases between them. CDR1 and CDR2 (germline): KGHSH, LQKENI. The CDR3 covers 17 residues. The CDR3 DNA reads as TGTGCCAGCTCACCACCGGTTATGGGAGGTTACTACAATGAGCAGTTCTTC. Protein sequence: CASSPPVMGGYYNEQFF.

This clonotype was counted ten times or more. J is TRBJ2-2 and V is TRBV5-4; 7 nucleotides match TRBD2. V lost 6 bases to trimming and J lost 8 bases; unmatched junction nucleotides: 13. Germline V gene lookup returns CDR1 SGHNT and CDR2 YYREEE (reference sequence). The CDR3 length is 15 residues. This CDR3 is CASTQGSAGDGELFF. The CDR3 coding sequence is TGTGCCAGCACCCAGGGCTCCGCGGGAGATGGGGAGCTGTTTTTT.

This clonotype came up a few times. This chain joins TRBV9 and TRBJ2-2; 7 bases are a match to TRBD2. CDR3 length: 17 amino acids. The junction had 6 bases not matched to a gene; V was cut back by 0 bases and J by 1 base. Germline V gene sequence: CDR1 SGDLS, CDR2 YYNGEE. The CDR3 region is CASSVAAGVENTGELFF. CDR3 nucleotide sequence: TGTGCCAGCAGCGTAGCGGCGGGAGTGGAGAACACCGGGGAGCTGTTTTTT.

This clonotype was recorded at least ten times. The gene calls are TRBV5-1 and TRBJ2-3; D possibly corresponds to TRBD1 (7 bases). Trimming left V 2 bases short and J 6 bases short, with 13 bases between. Germline V gene sequence: CDR1 SGHRS, CDR2 YFSETQ. This CDR3 region has 14 residues. The CDR3 reads CASSLTPGGDTQYF. The DNA of the CDR3 is TGCGCCAGCAGCTTAACCCCAGGGGGGGATACGCAGTATTTT.

V and J are TRBV5-4 and TRBJ2-6; TRBD1 or TRBD2 may be the D gene (5 bases each). Per the germline V gene, CDR1 is SGHNT and CDR2 is YYREEE (reference sequence). The CDR3 contains 15 residues. Trimming took off 1 base at V and 2 bases at J, with 7 bases between the two ends. DNA for the CDR3: TGTGCCAGCAGCTTGCCGGGGCCTGGGGCCAACGTCCTGACTTTC. This sequence encodes CASSLPGPGANVLTF.

The table lists this clonotype with many counts. This rearrangement joins TRBV28 to TRBJ2-2; D possibly corresponds to TRBD2 (6 bases). Germline lookup yields CDR1 MDHEN and CDR2 SYDVKM. The CDR3 consists of 13 residues. V gave up 5 bases and J gave up 7 bases, with 11 bases separating them. In DNA, the CDR3 is TGTGCCAGCAGTGAGGGACTCCGCGGGGAGCTGTTTTTT. This encodes CASSEGLRGELFF.

This clonotype has a count of ten or more. The genes are TRBV7-2 and TRBJ1-5; perhaps TRBD1 as D (5 bases). The germline gives CDR1 SGHTA, CDR2 FQGNSA. Trimming left V 1 base short and J 7 bases short, with 14 bases between. The CDR3 length is 15 residues. The CDR3 DNA reads TGTGCCAGCAGCTTAGTGCAGGGCTCGGGACAGCCCCAGCATTTT. As protein: CASSLVQGSGQPQHF. The variable domain in full, with the rest retrieved from reference TRBV7-2 and TRBJ1-5, is GAGVSQSPSNKVTEKGKDVELRCDPISGHTALYWYRQSLGQGLEFLIYFQGNSAPDKSGLPSDRFSAERTGGSVSTLTIQRTQQEDSAVYLCASSLVQGSGQPQHFGDGTRLSIL.

This clonotype was recorded at least ten times. The V and J genes are TRBV27 and TRBJ1-1, with TRBD1 as a possible D gene (5 bases). V lost 7 bases and J 1 base, leaving 16 bases between the germline ends. Germline V gene sequence: CDR1 MNHEY, CDR2 SMNVEV (reference sequence). The CDR3 runs to 15 residues. The CDR3 DNA is TGTGCCAGCAACAATTATGCAGGGTGGAACACTGAAGCTTTCTTT. Protein: CASNNYAGWNTEAFF.

This clonotype turned up a few times. The gene calls are TRBV9 and TRBJ2-3, with D maybe TRBD2 (6 bases). CDR3 length: 15 residues. V shed 0 bases and J shed 0 bases, with 8 bases lying between them. Germline V gene sequence: CDR1 SGDLS, CDR2 YYNGEE. CDR3 protein: CASSVDGSSTDTQYF. The DNA of the CDR3 is TGTGCCAGCAGCGTAGACGGGAGTAGCACAGATACGCAGTATTTT.

This clonotype came up many times. The chain recombines TRBV25-1 with TRBJ2-7; D remains ambiguous. Deletions cut 6 bases from V and 0 bases from J, with 9 bases between. The length of the CDR3 is 13 residues. Germline CDR1 MGHDK, CDR2 SYGVNS. The CDR3 loop is CASRGSSSYEQYF. CDR3 DNA: TGTGCCAGCAGGGGCAGCAGCTCCTACGAGCAGTACTTC.

This clonotype was counted many times. V is TRBV29-1 and J is TRBJ1-1; no clear D gene. CDR3 size: 13 residues. V gave up 0 bases and J gave up 0 bases, with 5 bases separating them. Per germline, CDR1 SQVTM and CDR2 ANQGSEA. CDR3 protein: CSVEDWVNTEAFF. CDR3 DNA sequence: TGCAGCGTTGAAGATTGGGTGAACACTGAAGCTTTCTTT.

This clonotype was detected ten times or more. This rearrangement joins TRBV25-1 to TRBJ2-7; weak D call: TRBD2 (6 bases). V was clipped by 6 bases and J by 5 bases, with 14 bases between them. This CDR3 contains 13 residues. The germline V gene has CDR1 MGHDK and CDR2 SYGVNS. The CDR3 nucleotides read TGTGCCAGCAGGCTGGGGGGATTCGACGAGCAGTACTTC. Translating it yields CASRLGGFDEQYF.